This TCR beta chain is drawn from a study of cytomegalovirus exposure and HLA in healthy donors. The PCR ran on 60 Vbeta and 13 Jbeta primers. Sequenced by immunoSEQ multiplex PCR; TCRdb stores in-frame clones only, minus some. The data show some 150,000 clones, more than 80% seen once. Germline-derived CDR1 and CDR2 are SGHRS and YFSETQ. The V gene lost 4 bases and the J gene lost 2 bases, with 13 bases spanning the gap. The CDR3 consists of 14 residues. Concerning this clone itself: What it recognizes is unknown.

General study results and limits: In vitro work confirmed that a few CMV-associated chains recognize CMV antigens. There were several of the most significant clusters that appeared linked to common viral pathogens in a later analysis.

This clonotype was sampled from a woman between 50 and 59 years old in good health and CMV-seronegative. The source material was PBMCs. This sequence joins TRBV5-1 and TRBJ2-7; TRBD1 is a possible D gene (7 bases). CDR3 protein: CASSPGGQTYEQYF. DNA for the CDR3: TGCGCCAGCAGCCCCGGGGGACAGACCTACGAGCAGTACTTC.